This T cell receptor (beta chain) was observed in a study of blood T cell repertoires in COVID-19. Sequenced by immunoSEQ multiplex PCR; TCRdb stores in-frame clones only, minus some. The repertoire holds about 76,000 clones, with more than 75% as singletons. The sample taken for sequencing was peripheral blood. This TCR was sampled from a man aged 60 to 75 with COVID-19, enrolled during active disease.

CDR3 coding DNA: TGTGCCACCAGTGATTCCCTCGGTGGTGGGAGTAGCTACGAGCAGTACTTC. Translated, it gives CATSDSLGGGSSYEQYF. J is TRBJ2-7 and V is TRBV24-1, with a possible D match to TRBD2 (5 bases). The germline CDR1 and CDR2 sequences are KGHDR and SFDVKD. The CDR3 contains 17 residues. V was cut by 2 bases and J by 3 bases, with 19 bases left in between.